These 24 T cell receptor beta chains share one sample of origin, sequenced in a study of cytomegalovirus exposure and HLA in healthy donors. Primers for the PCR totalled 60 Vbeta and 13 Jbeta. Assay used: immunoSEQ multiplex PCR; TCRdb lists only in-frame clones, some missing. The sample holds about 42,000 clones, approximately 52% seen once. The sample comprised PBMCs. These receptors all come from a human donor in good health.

The CDR3 bases are TGTGCCAGTAGTCAGGGGACCGTTAACACCGGGGAGCTGTTTTTT. Translating it yields CASSQGTVNTGELFF. The J gene is TRBJ2-2, the V gene TRBV19, with D possibly matching TRBD1 (6 bases). V dropped 5 bases and J dropped 2 bases, with 12 bases sitting between them. Germline CDR1 LNHDA, CDR2 SQIVND (reference sequence). The CDR3 covers 15 residues.

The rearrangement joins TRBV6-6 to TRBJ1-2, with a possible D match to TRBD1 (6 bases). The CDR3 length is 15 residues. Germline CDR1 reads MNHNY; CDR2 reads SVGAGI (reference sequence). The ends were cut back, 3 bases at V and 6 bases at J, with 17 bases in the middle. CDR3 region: CASSYWGTGSDGYTF. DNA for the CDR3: TGTGCCAGCAGTTATTGGGGCACAGGGTCCGATGGCTACACCTTC.

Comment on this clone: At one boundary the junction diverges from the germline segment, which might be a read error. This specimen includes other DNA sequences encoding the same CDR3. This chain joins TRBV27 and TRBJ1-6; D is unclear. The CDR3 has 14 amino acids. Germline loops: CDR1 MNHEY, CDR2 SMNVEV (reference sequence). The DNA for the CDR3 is TGCGCCAGCAGTTTTTCGGGAAATAATTCACCCCTCCACTTT. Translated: CASSFSGNNSPLHF.

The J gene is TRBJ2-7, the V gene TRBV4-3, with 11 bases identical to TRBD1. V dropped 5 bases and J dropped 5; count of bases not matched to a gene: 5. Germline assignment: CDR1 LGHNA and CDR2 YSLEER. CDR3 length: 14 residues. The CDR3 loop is CASSSRTGGDEQYF. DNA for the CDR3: TGCGCCAGCAGCTCGCGGACAGGGGGCGACGAGCAGTACTTC.

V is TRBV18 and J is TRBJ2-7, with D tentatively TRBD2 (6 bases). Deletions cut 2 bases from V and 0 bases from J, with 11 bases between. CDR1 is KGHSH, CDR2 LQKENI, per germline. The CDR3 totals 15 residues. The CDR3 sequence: CASSPGTLSSYEQYF. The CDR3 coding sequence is TGTGCCAGCTCACCAGGGACTCTTAGCTCCTACGAGCAGTACTTC.

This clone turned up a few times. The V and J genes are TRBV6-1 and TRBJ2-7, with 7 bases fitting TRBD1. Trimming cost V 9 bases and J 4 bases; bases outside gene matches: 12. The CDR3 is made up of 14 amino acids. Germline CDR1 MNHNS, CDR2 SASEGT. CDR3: CASSQGTAGYEQYF. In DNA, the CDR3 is TGTGCCAGTTCACAGGGGACCGCTGGGTACGAGCAGTACTTC.

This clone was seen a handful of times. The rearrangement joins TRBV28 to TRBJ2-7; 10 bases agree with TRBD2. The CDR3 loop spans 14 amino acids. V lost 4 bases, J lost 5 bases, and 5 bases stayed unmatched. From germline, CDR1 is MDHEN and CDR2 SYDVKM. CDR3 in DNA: TGTGCCAGCAGTTCTCTAGCGGGAGTGAACGAGCAGTACTTC. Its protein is CASSSLAGVNEQYF.

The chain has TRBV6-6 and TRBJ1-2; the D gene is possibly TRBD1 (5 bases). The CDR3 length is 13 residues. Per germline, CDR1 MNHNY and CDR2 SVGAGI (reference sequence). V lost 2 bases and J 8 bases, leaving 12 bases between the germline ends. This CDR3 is CASSYLQGTGYTF. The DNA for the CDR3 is TGTGCCAGCAGTTACCTCCAGGGTACCGGCTACACCTTC.

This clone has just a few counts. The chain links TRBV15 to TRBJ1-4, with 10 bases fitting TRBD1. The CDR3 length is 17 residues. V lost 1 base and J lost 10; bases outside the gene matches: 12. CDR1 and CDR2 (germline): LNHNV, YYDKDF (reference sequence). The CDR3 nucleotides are TGTGCCACCAGCAGAGCCTACGACAGGGGGCGTTTGGGAAAACTGTTTTTT. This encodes CATSRAYDRGRLGKLFF.

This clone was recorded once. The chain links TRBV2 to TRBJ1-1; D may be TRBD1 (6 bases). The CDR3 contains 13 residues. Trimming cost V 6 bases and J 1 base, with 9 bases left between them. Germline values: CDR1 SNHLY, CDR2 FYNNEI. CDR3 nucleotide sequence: TGTGCCAGCAGAGCGGACAGGAACACTGAAGCTTTCTTT. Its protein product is CASRADRNTEAFF.

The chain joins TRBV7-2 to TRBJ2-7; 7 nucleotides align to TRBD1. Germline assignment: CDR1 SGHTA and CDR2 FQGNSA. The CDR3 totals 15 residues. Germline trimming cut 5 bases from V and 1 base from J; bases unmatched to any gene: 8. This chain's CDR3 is CASSRPDRRSYEQYF. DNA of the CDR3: TGTGCCAGCAGCCGCCCGGACAGGCGTTCCTACGAGCAGTACTTC.

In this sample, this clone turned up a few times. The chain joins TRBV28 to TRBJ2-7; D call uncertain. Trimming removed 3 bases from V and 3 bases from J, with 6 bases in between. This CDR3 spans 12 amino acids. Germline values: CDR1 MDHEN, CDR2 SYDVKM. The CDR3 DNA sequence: TGTGCCAGCAGTTTGTCTAACTACGAGCAGTACTTC. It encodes CASSLSNYEQYF.

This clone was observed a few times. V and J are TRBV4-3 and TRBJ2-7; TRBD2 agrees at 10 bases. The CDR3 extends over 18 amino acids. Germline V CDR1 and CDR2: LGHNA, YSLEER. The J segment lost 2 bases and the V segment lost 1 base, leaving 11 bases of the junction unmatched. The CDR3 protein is CASSQAAVAGGLTYEQYF. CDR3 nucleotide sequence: TGCGCCAGCAGCCAAGCTGCCGTAGCGGGAGGCCTAACCTACGAGCAGTACTTC.

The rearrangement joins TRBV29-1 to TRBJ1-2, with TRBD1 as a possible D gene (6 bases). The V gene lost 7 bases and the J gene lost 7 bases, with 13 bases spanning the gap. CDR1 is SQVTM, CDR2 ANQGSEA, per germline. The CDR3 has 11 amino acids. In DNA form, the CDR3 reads TGCAGCGCCCTGACAGGTCGTGGCTACACCTTC. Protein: CSALTGRGYTF.

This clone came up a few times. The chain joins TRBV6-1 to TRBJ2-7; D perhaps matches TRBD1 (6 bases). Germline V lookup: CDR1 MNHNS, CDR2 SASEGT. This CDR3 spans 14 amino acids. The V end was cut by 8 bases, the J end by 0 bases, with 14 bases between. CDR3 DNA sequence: TGTGCCAGCTCTCAGGGGACCAGCTCCTACGAGCAGTACTTC. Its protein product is CASSQGTSSYEQYF.

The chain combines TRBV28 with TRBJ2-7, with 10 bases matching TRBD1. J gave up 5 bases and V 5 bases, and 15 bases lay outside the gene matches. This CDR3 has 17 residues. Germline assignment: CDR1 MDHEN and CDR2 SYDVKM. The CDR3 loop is CASSNHDLGQGSDEQYF. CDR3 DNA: TGTGCCAGCAGTAATCACGACCTGGGACAGGGGAGCGACGAGCAGTACTTC.

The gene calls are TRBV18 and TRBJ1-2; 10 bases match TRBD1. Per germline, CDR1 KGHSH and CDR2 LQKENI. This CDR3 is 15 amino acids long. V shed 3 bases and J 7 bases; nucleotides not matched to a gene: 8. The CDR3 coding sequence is TGTGCCAGCTCACCTCAGGAGACAGGGGGCGGTGGCTACACCTTC. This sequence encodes CASSPQETGGGGYTF.

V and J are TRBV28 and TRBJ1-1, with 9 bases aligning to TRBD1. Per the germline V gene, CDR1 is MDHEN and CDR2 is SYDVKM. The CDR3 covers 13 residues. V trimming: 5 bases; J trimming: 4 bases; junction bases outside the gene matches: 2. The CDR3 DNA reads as TGTGCCAGCAGTCCGGACAGGGGCACTGAAGCTTTCTTT. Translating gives CASSPDRGTEAFF.

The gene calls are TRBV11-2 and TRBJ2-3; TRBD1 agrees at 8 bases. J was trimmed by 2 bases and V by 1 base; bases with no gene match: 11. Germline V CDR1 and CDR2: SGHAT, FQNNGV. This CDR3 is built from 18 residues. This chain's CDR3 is CASSLGGAGTGLTDTQYF. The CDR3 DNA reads TGTGCCAGCAGCTTAGGGGGGGCCGGGACAGGACTCACAGATACGCAGTATTTT.

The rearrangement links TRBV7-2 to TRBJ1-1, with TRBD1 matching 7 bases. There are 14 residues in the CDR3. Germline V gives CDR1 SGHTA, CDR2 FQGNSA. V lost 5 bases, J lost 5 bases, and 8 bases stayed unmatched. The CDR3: CASSPRDSRTEAFF. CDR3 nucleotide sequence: TGTGCCAGCAGCCCCCGGGACAGTAGGACTGAAGCTTTCTTT.

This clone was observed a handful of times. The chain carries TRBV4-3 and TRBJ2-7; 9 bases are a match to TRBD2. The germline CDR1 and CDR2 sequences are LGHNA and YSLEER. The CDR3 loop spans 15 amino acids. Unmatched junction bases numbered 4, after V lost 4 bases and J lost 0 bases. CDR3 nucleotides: TGCGCCAGCAGCCTCTCTAGCGGGGACTCCTACGAGCAGTACTTC. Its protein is CASSLSSGDSYEQYF.

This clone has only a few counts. In DNA form, the CDR3 reads TGTGCCAGCAGTGACCAGGCAGACTCCTACAATGAGCAGTTCTTC. As protein: CASSDQADSYNEQFF. The chain has TRBV2 and TRBJ2-1, with D unclear. The CDR3 covers 15 residues. The germline CDR1 and CDR2 sequences are SNHLY and FYNNEI. Trimming removed 3 bases from V and 0 bases from J, with 9 bases in between.

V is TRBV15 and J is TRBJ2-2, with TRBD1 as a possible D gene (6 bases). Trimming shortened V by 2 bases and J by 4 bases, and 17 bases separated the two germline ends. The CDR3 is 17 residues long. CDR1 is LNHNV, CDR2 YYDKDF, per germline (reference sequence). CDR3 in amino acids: CATSRRHRVGGTGELFF. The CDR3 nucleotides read TGTGCCACCAGCAGACGACACAGGGTTGGAGGCACCGGGGAGCTGTTTTTT. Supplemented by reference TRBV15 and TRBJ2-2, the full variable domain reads DAMVIQNPRYQVTQFGKPVTLSCSQTLNHNVMYWYQQKSSQAPKLLFHYYDKDFNNEADTPDNFQSRRPNTSFCFLDIRSPGLGDTAMYLCATSRRHRVGGTGELFFGEGSRLTVL.

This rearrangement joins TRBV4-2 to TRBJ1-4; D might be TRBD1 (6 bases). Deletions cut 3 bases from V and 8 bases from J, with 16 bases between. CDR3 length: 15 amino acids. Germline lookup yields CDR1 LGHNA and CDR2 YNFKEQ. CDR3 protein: CASSQRRTVEEKLFF. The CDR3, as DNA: TGTGCCAGCAGCCAGAGACGGACAGTAGAAGAAAAACTGTTTTTT.